This T cell receptor beta chain was recovered during a study of blood T cell repertoires in COVID-19. In the study overall: Both acute and convalescent COVID-19 samples were obtained from the United States, Italy and Spain. Nucleic acid was either cDNA or gDNA, and it came from T cells, B-cell-depleted T cells, or PBMCs.

The CDR3 contains 19 residues. The trim removed 6 bases at V and 4 bases at J, leaving 18 bases unmatched. Germline CDR1 reads MDHEN; CDR2 reads SYDVKM. Per the authors' pipeline: Estimation of nucleated cell counts was performed using reference gene primer amplification. Clones were sequenced by immunoSEQ multiplex PCR, and TCRdb holds only the in-frame ones, with some missing. V, J and clone size reflect that table, while D and trimming were determined from the DNA. The repertoire consists of some 170,000 clones, with 82% occurring once and the leading ten covering around 8%. Sample: peripheral blood. This receptor was obtained from a woman aged 70 to 79 with acute or convalescent COVID-19. The J gene is TRBJ2-5, the V gene TRBV28, with 12 bases lining up with TRBD2. The CDR3 loop is CASRKLPLSGLAGRETQYF. The CDR3 DNA reads TGTGCCAGCAGAAAGCTACCCCTCTCCGGACTAGCGGGACGAGAGACCCAGTACTTC.